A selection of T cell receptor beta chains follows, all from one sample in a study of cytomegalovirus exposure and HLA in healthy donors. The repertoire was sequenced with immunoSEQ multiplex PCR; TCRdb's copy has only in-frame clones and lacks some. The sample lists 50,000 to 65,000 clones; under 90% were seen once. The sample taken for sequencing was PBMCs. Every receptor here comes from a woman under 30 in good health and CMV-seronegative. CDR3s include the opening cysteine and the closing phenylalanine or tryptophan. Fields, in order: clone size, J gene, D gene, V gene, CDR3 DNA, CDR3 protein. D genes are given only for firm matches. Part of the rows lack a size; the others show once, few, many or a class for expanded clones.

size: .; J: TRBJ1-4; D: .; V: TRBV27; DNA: TGTGCCAGCAGGGGGGGGCACCGCCTCAAACTGTTTTTT; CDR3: CASRGGHRLKLFF
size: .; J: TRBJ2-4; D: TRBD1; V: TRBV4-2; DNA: TGTGCCAGCAGCCAAGAATGGAGGCCGACAGGGCCTCTAGCCAAAAACATTCAGTACTTC; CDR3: CASSQEWRPTGPLAKNIQYF
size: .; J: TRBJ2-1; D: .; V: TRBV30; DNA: TGTGCCTGGATGGCAGGTAATGAGCAGTTCTTC; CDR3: CAWMAGNEQFF
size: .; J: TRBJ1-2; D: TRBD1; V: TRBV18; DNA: TGTGCCAGCTCACCACAGAACAGGGGGCTCTATGGCTACACCTTC; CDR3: CASSPQNRGLYGYTF
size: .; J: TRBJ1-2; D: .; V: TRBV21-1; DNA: TGTGCCAGCAGCAAATGCGTCCTGCCCGCCTATGGCTACACCTTC; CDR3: CASSKCVLPAYGYTF
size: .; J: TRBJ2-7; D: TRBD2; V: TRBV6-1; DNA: TGTGCCAGCAGTGAATTGGCGGGAGGCCCTGAAGAGCAGTACTTC; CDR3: CASSELAGGPEEQYF
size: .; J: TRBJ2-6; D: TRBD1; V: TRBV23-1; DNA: TGCGCCAGCAGCCTAAGCCAGGGACAGGGGCCCTCTGGGGCCAACGTCCTGACTTTC; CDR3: CASSLSQGQGPSGANVLTF
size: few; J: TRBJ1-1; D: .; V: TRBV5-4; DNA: TGTGCCAGCAGCTCCGACTCCCTAGACAGGAACACTGAAGCTTTCTTT; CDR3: CASSSDSLDRNTEAFF
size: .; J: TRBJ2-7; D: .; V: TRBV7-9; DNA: TGTGCCAGCAGCACAATTCCCCTCGGTGGGGCATACGAGCAGTACTTC; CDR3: CASSTIPLGGAYEQYF
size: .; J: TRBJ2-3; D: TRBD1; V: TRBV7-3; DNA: TGTGCCAGCAGTCGGACAGGGACTTCGACAGATACGCAGTATTTT; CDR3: CASSRTGTSTDTQYF
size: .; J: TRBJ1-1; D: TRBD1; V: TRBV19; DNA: TGTGCCAGTAGGGCCGGGACAGGGGGGAGCACTGAAGCTTTCTTT; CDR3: CASRAGTGGSTEAFF
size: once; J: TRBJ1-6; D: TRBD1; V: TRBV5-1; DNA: TGCGCCAGCAGCTTGGGCCAGGGGGAACGATATTCACCCCTCCACTTT; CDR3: CASSLGQGERYSPLHF
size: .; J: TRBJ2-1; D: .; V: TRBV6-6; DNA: TGTGCCAGCAGTTACTCGTTAGCGGGACAGGAGCAGTTCTTC; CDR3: CASSYSLAGQEQFF
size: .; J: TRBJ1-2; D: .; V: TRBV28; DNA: TGTGCCAGCAGGGTATATGGGGCAGGGGATGGATACTATGGCTACACCTTC; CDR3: CASRVYGAGDGYYGYTF
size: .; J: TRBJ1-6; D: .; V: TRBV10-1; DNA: TGCGCCAGCAGTGAGTTCCCGGGTCCTAATTCACCCCTCCACTTT; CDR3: CASSEFPGPNSPLHF
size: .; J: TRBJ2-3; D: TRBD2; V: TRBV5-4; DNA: TGTGCCAGCAGCTTAATAGCGGGAGCCACAGATACGCAGTATTTT; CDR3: CASSLIAGATDTQYF
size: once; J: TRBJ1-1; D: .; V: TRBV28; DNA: TGTGCCAGCAGTTTAATCGGGAGCACTGAAGCTTTCTTT; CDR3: CASSLIGSTEAFF
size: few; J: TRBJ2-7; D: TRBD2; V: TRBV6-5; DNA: TGTGCCAGCAGTACTCCGGGACTAGCGGATTACGAGCAGTACTTC; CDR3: CASSTPGLADYEQYF
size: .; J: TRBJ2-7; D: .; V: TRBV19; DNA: TGTGCCAGTAGTGGAGGCAGCGACTACGAGCAGTACTTC; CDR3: CASSGGSDYEQYF
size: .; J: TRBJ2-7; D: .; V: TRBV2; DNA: TGTGCCAGCAGATACAGGTACGAGCAGTACTTC; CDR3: CASRYRYEQYF
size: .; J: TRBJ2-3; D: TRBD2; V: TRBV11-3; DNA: TGTGCCAGCAGCTACGGACTAGCGGGAGGGGGCACAGATACGCAGTATTTT; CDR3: CASSYGLAGGGTDTQYF
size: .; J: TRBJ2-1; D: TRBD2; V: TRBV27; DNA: TGTGCCAGCAGTGTCGCGGGAGCCTACTACAATGAGCAGTTCTTC; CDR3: CASSVAGAYYNEQFF
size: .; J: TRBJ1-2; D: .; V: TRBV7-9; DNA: TGTGCCAGCAGCTCACCCGGTAGGAGGGCTGTCTATGGCTACACCTTC; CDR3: CASSSPGRRAVYGYTF
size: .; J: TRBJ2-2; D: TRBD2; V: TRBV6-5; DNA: TGTGCCAGCAGAGCACTAGCGGGAGGGCTCGGGGAGCTGTTTTTT; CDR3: CASRALAGGLGELFF
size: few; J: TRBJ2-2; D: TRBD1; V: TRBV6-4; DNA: TGTGCCAGCAGTGATGCCCCGGGACAGGGAACCGGGGAGCTGTTTTTT; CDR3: CASSDAPGQGTGELFF
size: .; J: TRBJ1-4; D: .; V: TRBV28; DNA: TGTGCCAGCAATGGGGGGGGAAAAGGCGAAAAACTGTTTTTT; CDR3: CASNGGGKGEKLFF
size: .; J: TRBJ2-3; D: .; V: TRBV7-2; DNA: TGTGCCAGCAGCTTAGTTCAGGTCAGCACAGATACGCAGTATTTT; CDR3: CASSLVQVSTDTQYF
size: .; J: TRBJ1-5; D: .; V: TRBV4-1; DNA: TGCGCCAGCAGCCAAGACGTGGGGAGGGTCAATCAGCCCCAGCATTTT; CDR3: CASSQDVGRVNQPQHF
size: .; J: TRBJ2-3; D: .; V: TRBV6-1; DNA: TGTGCCAGCAGTGGTGCGGGCACAGATACGCAGTATTTT; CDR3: CASSGAGTDTQYF
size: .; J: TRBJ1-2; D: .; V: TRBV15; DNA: TGTGCCTCCTCGGGGGGTAACTATGGCTACACCTTC; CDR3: CASSGGNYGYTF
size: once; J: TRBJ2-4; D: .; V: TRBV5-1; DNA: TGCGCCAGCAGCTTGGGATGGGGGGTAGCCAAAAACAGTCAGTACTTC; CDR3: CASSLGWGVAKNSQYF
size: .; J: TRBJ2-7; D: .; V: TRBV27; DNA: TGTGCCACCGCTATGGGGGGAACCCAATCCTACGAGCAGTACTTC; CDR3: CATAMGGTQSYEQYF
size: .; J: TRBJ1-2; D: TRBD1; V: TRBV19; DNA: TGTGCCAGTAGTGGAGGGGGACAGACCTGGGCCTATGGCTACACCTTC; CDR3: CASSGGGQTWAYGYTF
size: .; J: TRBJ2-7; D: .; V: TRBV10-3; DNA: TGTGCCATCAGTGAGTCTCAAGATAGCTCTTACGAGCAGTACTTC; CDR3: CAISESQDSSYEQYF
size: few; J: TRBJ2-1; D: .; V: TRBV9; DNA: TGTGCCAGCAGCGCCCCTTATTACAATGAGCAGTTCTTC; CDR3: CASSAPYYNEQFF
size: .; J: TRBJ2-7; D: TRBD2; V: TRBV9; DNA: TGTGCCAGCAGCGGACTAGCGGGAGTTGACGAGCAGTACTTC; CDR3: CASSGLAGVDEQYF
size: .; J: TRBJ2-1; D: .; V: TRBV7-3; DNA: TGTGCCAGCAGCTTATCAGGAGGAGGGAACAATGAGCAGTTCTTC; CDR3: CASSLSGGGNNEQFF
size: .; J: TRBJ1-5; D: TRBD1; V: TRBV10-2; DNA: TGCGCCAGAGACGGCGGGTGGGGGACAGGACAGCCCCAGCATTTT; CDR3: CARDGGWGTGQPQHF
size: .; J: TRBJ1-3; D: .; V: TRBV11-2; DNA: TGTGCCAGCAGCCCCGCGGGGGCCGTCTCTGGAAACACCATATATTTT; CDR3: CASSPAGAVSGNTIYF
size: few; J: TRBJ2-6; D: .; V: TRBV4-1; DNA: TGCGCCAGCAGCCAAGATCTAGCAGGCTTGGGGGCCAACGGCCTGACTTTC; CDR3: CASSQDLAGLGANGLTF
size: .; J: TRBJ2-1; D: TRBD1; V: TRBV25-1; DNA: TGTGCCACCTCCGGGACAGGGGACAATGAGCAGTTCTTC; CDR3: CATSGTGDNEQFF
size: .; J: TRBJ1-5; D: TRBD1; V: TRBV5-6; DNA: TGTGCCAGCAGCCGGGCGGGACAGTCGTATCAGCCCCAGCATTTT; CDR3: CASSRAGQSYQPQHF
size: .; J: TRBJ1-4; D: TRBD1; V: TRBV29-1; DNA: TGCAGCGTTGAATCAGGGGGCGGTGAAAAACTGTTTTTT; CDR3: CSVESGGGEKLFF
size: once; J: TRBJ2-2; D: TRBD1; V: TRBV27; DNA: TGTGCCAGCAGTGTGGCACCGGGACAGGGTACCGGGGAGCTGTTTTTT; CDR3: CASSVAPGQGTGELFF
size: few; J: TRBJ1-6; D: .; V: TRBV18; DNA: TGTGCCAGCTCACCACAGGAGAGCTCCTATAATTCACCCCTCCACTTT; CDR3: CASSPQESSYNSPLHF
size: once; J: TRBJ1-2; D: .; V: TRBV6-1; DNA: TGTGCCAGCAGACGGAACTTCGTGGACGGGGGAGGCTACACCTTC; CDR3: CASRRNFVDGGGYTF
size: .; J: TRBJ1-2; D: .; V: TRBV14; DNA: TGTGCCAGCAGCCAAGATTGGAGCTATGGCTACACCTTC; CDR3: CASSQDWSYGYTF
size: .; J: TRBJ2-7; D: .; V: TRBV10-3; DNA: TGTGCCATCAGTGAGTCGACGGACACCCGATATTCCTACGAGCAGTACTTC; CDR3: CAISESTDTRYSYEQYF
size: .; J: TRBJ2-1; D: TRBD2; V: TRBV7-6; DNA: TGTGCCAGCAGCTTCAGGCCTCTAGCGGGAGGAAATGAGCAGTTCTTC; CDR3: CASSFRPLAGGNEQFF
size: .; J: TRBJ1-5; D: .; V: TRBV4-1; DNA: TGCGCCAGCAGCCGACAAATCGGACAGATCAATCAGCCCCAGCATTTT; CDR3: CASSRQIGQINQPQHF
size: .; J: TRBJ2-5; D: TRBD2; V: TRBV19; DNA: TGTGCCAGTAGTTCCAGTATCGGCGGGGGAAAAGAGACCCAGTACTTC; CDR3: CASSSSIGGGKETQYF
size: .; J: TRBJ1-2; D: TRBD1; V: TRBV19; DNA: TGTGCCAGTACAATTTTAGGGGACAGGGGATATTATGGCTACACCTTC; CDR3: CASTILGDRGYYGYTF
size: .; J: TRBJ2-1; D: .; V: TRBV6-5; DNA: TGTGCCAGCAGTTACTCGTCGGATAGGGGGAATGAGCAGTTCTTC; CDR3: CASSYSSDRGNEQFF
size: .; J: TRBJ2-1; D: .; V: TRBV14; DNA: TGTGCCAGCAGCCAAGCCGGGGTCGGTTACAATGAGCAGTTCTTC; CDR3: CASSQAGVGYNEQFF
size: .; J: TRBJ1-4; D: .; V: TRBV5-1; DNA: TGCGCCAGCCGTCTCATCCCAGGGTTCCAAGAAAAACTGTTTTTT; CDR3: CASRLIPGFQEKLFF